The clone carrying this T cell receptor beta chain was seen once. Primers for the PCR totalled 60 Vbeta and 13 Jbeta. TCRdb's copy holds only in-frame clones and misses some; the assay was immunoSEQ multiplex PCR. The table has around 120,000 clones, over 75% seen once. This sample is drawn from a study of cytomegalovirus exposure and HLA in healthy donors. The receptor was isolated from a boy younger than 18 in good health and CMV-seronegative. Sequencing used PBMCs.

The CDR3 loop reads CATQLGDGNTIYF. CDR3 bases: TGTGCCACCCAGCTAGGGGATGGAAACACCATATATTTT. The rearrangement links TRBV28 to TRBJ1-3; a weak D match, TRBD1 (5 bases). V lost 10 bases to trimming and J lost 3 bases, with 13 bases between them. Germline CDR1 is MDHEN and CDR2 is SYDVKM. The CDR3 length is 13 residues.